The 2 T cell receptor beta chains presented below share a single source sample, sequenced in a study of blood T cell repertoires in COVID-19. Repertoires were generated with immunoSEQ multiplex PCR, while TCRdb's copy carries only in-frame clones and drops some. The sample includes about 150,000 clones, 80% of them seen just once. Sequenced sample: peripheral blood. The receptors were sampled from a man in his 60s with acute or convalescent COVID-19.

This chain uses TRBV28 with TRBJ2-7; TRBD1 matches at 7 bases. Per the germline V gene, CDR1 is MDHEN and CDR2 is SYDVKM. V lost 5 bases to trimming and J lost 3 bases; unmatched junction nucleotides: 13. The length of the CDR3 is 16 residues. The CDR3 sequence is CASSPLAAQGVYEQYF. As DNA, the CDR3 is TGTGCCAGCAGTCCGCTCGCTGCGCAGGGGGTCTACGAGCAGTACTTC.

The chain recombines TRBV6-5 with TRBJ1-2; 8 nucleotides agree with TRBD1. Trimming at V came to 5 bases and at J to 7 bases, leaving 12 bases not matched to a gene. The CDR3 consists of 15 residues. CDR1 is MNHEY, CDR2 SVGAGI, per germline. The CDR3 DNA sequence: TGTGCCAGCAGTCAGCGGGACAGGCCGACCCTTGGCTACACCTTC. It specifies CASSQRDRPTLGYTF.